The 15 T cell receptor beta chains below come from one sample, sequenced in a study of cytomegalovirus exposure and HLA in healthy donors. The primer mix had 60 Vbeta and 13 Jbeta primers. Assay used: immunoSEQ multiplex PCR; TCRdb lists only in-frame clones, some missing. In total, the table holds around 100,000 clones. Sequencing used PBMCs. The origin of the receptors is a woman aged 25 to 39 in good health and CMV-seronegative.

V usage is TRBV19 and J usage is TRBJ1-2; the match to TRBD1 covers 7 bases. Germline CDR1 is LNHDA and CDR2 is SQIVND (reference sequence). This CDR3 comprises 14 residues. V shed 8 bases and J 4 bases; nucleotides not matched to a gene: 10. The CDR3 nucleotides read TGTGCCAGTCCCTCCGGGACAGCGTTCTATGGCTACACCTTC. This translates into CASPSGTAFYGYTF.

This chain links TRBV5-5 with TRBJ2-7; D gene uncertain. V was pared by 0 bases and J by 0 bases, with 13 bases between. Germline V gene data show CDR1 as SGHKS and CDR2 as YYEKEE (reference sequence). This CDR3 has 16 residues. The CDR3 region is CASSLVGGQSSYEQYF. DNA of the CDR3: TGTGCCAGCAGCTTGGTTGGCGGTCAAAGCTCCTACGAGCAGTACTTC.

V is TRBV27 and J is TRBJ2-1; possible D gene TRBD1, 6 bases. The germline gives CDR1 MNHEY, CDR2 SMNVEV (reference sequence). V lost 3 bases and J 8 bases, leaving 14 bases between the germline ends. The CDR3 has 14 residues. The CDR3 DNA sequence: TGTGCCAGCAGTTTTACAGGGAAGGGCGATGAGCAGTTCTTC. Translation: CASSFTGKGDEQFF.

The rearrangement joins TRBV5-1 to TRBJ1-2, with TRBD1 matching over 7 bases. This CDR3 region has 15 residues. The V gene's germline CDR1 is SGHRS and CDR2 YFSETQ. Trimming cost V 1 base and J 5 bases; bases outside gene matches: 8. CDR3 coding DNA: TGCGCCAGCAGCTTGATGGCAGGGGGAGAGTATGGCTACACCTTC. It yields the protein CASSLMAGGEYGYTF.

The chain links TRBV19 to TRBJ1-4; unclear D gene. The CDR3 has 13 amino acids. V lost 3 bases, J lost 5 bases, and 7 bases lay in between. Germline values: CDR1 LNHDA, CDR2 SQIVND (reference sequence). The CDR3 here is CASSIFVNEKLFF. The CDR3 nucleotides are TGTGCCAGTAGTATCTTTGTCAATGAAAAACTGTTTTTT.

V is TRBV7-9 and J is TRBJ1-1; 7 nucleotides agree with TRBD1. Germline CDR1 reads SEHNR; CDR2 reads FQNEAQ (reference sequence). The trim removed 5 bases at V and 5 bases at J, leaving 14 bases unmatched. The CDR3 runs 16 residues. The CDR3, as DNA: TGTGCCAGCAGCCCACGGACAGGCCCAAGAGTGACTGAAGCTTTCTTT. Translated, it gives CASSPRTGPRVTEAFF.

The chain recombines TRBV7-8 with TRBJ1-5; no reliable D call. The CDR3 extends over 13 amino acids. The ends were cut back, 3 bases at V and 1 base at J, with 4 bases in the middle. In germline, CDR1 is SGHVS, CDR2 FQNEAQ. The CDR3 spells CASSFGSNQPQHF. The CDR3 coding sequence is TGTGCCAGCAGCTTCGGGAGCAATCAGCCCCAGCATTTT.

The chain couples TRBV14 to TRBJ2-7; 16 bases line up with TRBD2. V was clipped by 4 bases and J by 2 bases; unmatched bases: 11. The CDR3 is made up of 19 amino acids. Germline assignment: CDR1 SGHDN and CDR2 FVKESK. The chain's CDR3 is CASSLRPGLAGGKTYEQYF. CDR3 nucleotide sequence: TGTGCCAGCAGCCTTCGACCGGGACTAGCGGGAGGGAAAACCTACGAGCAGTACTTC.

The rearrangement links TRBV6-5 to TRBJ1-2; 9 bases are shared with TRBD1. This CDR3 comprises 13 residues. From germline, CDR1 is MNHEY and CDR2 SVGAGI. The ends lost 6 bases at V and 4 bases at J; junction bases unmatched: 3. CDR3 loop: CASRTGGVYGYTF. The CDR3, as DNA: TGTGCCAGCAGGACAGGGGGAGTCTATGGCTACACCTTC.

The chain links TRBV5-5 to TRBJ1-5; 8 bases match TRBD1. The CDR3 has 15 residues. The germline CDR1 and CDR2 sequences are SGHKS and YYEKEE (reference sequence). V lost 3 bases to trimming and J lost 1 base; unmatched junction nucleotides: 3. The CDR3 sequence: CASSYQGASNQPQHF. The CDR3 DNA reads as TGTGCCAGCAGCTATCAGGGGGCCAGCAATCAGCCCCAGCATTTT.

J is TRBJ2-2 and V is TRBV9; D uncertain. The germline V gene encodes CDR1 SGDLS and CDR2 YYNGEE. Trimming took 0 bases from V and 6 from J, leaving 15 bases between them. This CDR3 region has 16 residues. The CDR3 is CASSVGFSFLPGELFF. The CDR3 DNA reads TGTGCCAGCAGCGTAGGTTTTAGCTTTCTTCCCGGGGAGCTGTTTTTT.

The chain carries TRBV7-2 and TRBJ2-1, with 11 positions matching TRBD2. Trimming removed 2 bases from V and 0 bases from J; junction bases left unmatched: 3. Germline CDR1 is SGHTA and CDR2 is FQGNSA. The CDR3 has 17 amino acids. The CDR3 region has the DNA TGTGCCAGCAGCTTACCTGGGACTAGCGGCTCCTACAATGAGCAGTTCTTC. Encoded protein: CASSLPGTSGSYNEQFF.

On this clone itself: An end of the junction does not agree with germline; a read error may underlie this. The V call is TRBV5-1, the J call TRBJ2-3; TRBD1 agrees at 7 bases. This CDR3 has 15 amino acids. From germline, CDR1 is SGHRS and CDR2 YFSETQ. The CDR3: CASSSTGQFTGTQYF. The CDR3 coding sequence is TGCGCCAGCAGCTCGACAGGGCAGTTCACAGGTACGCAGTATTTT.

The chain has TRBV5-1 and TRBJ2-7, with 10 nucleotides matching TRBD1. Germline trimming cut 3 bases from V and 4 bases from J; bases unmatched to any gene: 4. Germline V gives CDR1 SGHRS, CDR2 YFSETQ. The CDR3 spans 14 residues. The CDR3 loop reads CASSSGTGEYEQYF. The CDR3, as DNA: TGCGCCAGCAGCTCAGGGACAGGGGAATACGAGCAGTACTTC.

Here the CDR3 DNA reads TGTGCCAGCAGCTTAGCCCAGCGCGAGCAGTACTTC. This translates into CASSLAQREQYF. The V and J genes are TRBV7-2 and TRBJ2-7; no definite D call. Trimming removed 0 bases from V and 6 bases from J, with 6 bases in between. The germline CDR1 and CDR2 sequences are SGHTA and FQGNSA. The CDR3 length is 12 residues.